This TCR beta chain was found in a study of T cell changes during pregnancy in multiple sclerosis. The method was immunoSEQ multiplex PCR; TCRdb's version includes in-frame clones alone and lacks a portion of them. The sample lists around 16,000 clones, about 80% occurring once. Germline assignment: CDR1 SGHAT and CDR2 FQNNGV. This CDR3 has 14 amino acids. V lost 2 bases, J lost 5 bases, and 12 bases lay in between. This sequence was found in a female donor in good health, enrolled as a control in a pregnancy study. V is TRBV11-2 and J is TRBJ1-1; the D gene is possibly TRBD1 (5 bases). The starting material was CD8+ T cells from peripheral blood mononuclear cells, obtained after pregnancy. CDR3 amino acids: CASSLSAGWTEAFF. In DNA form, the CDR3 reads TGTGCCAGCAGCTTATCGGCAGGGTGGACTGAAGCTTTCTTT.